This T cell receptor (beta chain) was sequenced for a study of T cells in Graves' hyperthyroidism and ophthalmopathy. In the study overall: Peripheral blood was acquired at first diagnosis, ahead of any therapy whatsoever.

The ends were cut back, 0 bases at V and 8 bases at J, with 10 bases in the middle. Germline CDR1 SEHNR, CDR2 FQNEAQ (reference sequence). The CDR3 is made up of 13 amino acids. The source material, RNA transcripts, was used to amplify TCR beta CDR3 regions. Carried out on the TCR CDR3, a first-round RT-PCR used the HTBI primer set. TCRdb analysed the multiplex PCR reads with MiXCR anew, one entry per CDR3 protein. The data contain some 620,000 distinct CDR3 sequences, 15% to 20% of them singletons. Hyperthyroidism in the patients, aged 18 to 65, was newly diagnosed and under 2 months in duration. Exclusion followed for patients with uncontrolled infection, other autoimmune disease, pregnancy or lactation. Diagnosis rested on symptoms, serum thyroxine and TRAb, thyroid ultrasound, and orbital computed tomography.

The sequence was obtained from a young woman with Graves' hyperthyroidism. V is TRBV7-9 and J is TRBJ1-2, with unresolved D. Sequenced input: blood. The chain's CDR3 is CASSLAGSNGYTF. Written as DNA, the CDR3 is TGTGCCAGCAGCTTAGCTGGGAGTAACGGCTACACCTTC. The whole variable domain, filled in from reference TRBV7-9 and TRBJ1-2, reads DTGVSQNPRHKITKRGQNVTFRCDPISEHNRLYWYRQTLGQGPEFLTYFQNEAQLEKSRLLSDRFSAERPKGSFSTLEIQRTEQGDSAMYLCASSLAGSNGYTFGSGTRLTVV.